The next 29 T cell receptor beta chains were all read from a single sample in a study of T-cell reconstitution after alpha-beta-depleted transplantation in children. TCRbeta library construction was performed incorporating unique molecular identifiers. Using its own MiXCR run on the PCR reads, TCRdb lists one record per CDR3 protein. The table lists a few hundred thousand distinct CDR3 sequences, 7.5% to 10% of them singletons. Sequences were derived from PBMCs from the stem cell graft donor, sampled from the stem cell graft. These receptors all stem from a human donor who donated a stem cell graft to a child with SCID.

In this sample, this clonotype turned up many times. The chain links TRBV20-1 to TRBJ2-3, with D possibly being TRBD1 (7 bases). Deletions cut 4 bases from V and 0 bases from J, with 11 bases between. Germline V gives CDR1 DFQATT, CDR2 SNEGSKA (reference sequence). This CDR3 is built from 14 residues. CDR3 in DNA: TGCAGTGCTATGACAGGGACTAGCACAGATACGCAGTATTTT. The encoded protein is CSAMTGTSTDTQYF.

This clonotype was picked up many times. The chain is built from TRBV7-2 and TRBJ1-1; D uncertain. Germline V gene data show CDR1 as SGHTA and CDR2 as FQGNSA. This CDR3 is built from 15 residues. Deletions cut 3 bases from V and 1 base from J, with 12 bases between. The CDR3 reads CASSFRDSRNTEAFF. In DNA form, the CDR3 reads TGTGCCAGCAGCTTCCGGGATTCTCGGAACACTGAAGCTTTCTTT.

The CDR3 DNA sequence: TGCAGTGCTACCGGGACGGTAAATCAGCCCCAGCATTTT. This encodes CSATGTVNQPQHF. The chain joins TRBV20-1 to TRBJ1-5; D may be TRBD1 (5 bases). V lost 4 bases, J lost 4 bases, and 11 bases lay in between. The length of the CDR3 is 13 residues. The V gene's germline CDR1 is DFQATT and CDR2 SNEGSKA (reference sequence).

The sample holds many counts of this clonotype. The rearrangement links TRBV4-2 to TRBJ2-3; TRBD2 matches 10 bases. V gave up 0 bases and J gave up 5 bases; unmatched junction bases: 8. Germline lookup yields CDR1 LGHNA and CDR2 YNFKEQ. The CDR3 sequence is 17 residues long. CDR3 bases: TGTGCCAGCAGCCAAGATATACTAGCGGGGCCCCGAGATACGCAGTATTTT. The encoded protein is CASSQDILAGPRDTQYF.

This clonotype was recorded many times. This sequence joins TRBV7-2 and TRBJ2-4; 8 nucleotides agree with TRBD2. The V and J ends lost 5 bases and 0 bases, in that order; junction bases with no gene match: 6. The CDR3 length is 16 residues. CDR1 and CDR2 from the germline V gene are SGHTA and FQGNSA. The CDR3 bases are TGTGCCAGCAGCCCTGCGGGGGGACTAGCCAAAAACATTCAGTACTTC. Translating it yields CASSPAGGLAKNIQYF.

In this sample, this clonotype turned up many times. The CDR3: CASSLASGGARGYTF. In nucleotides, the CDR3 is TGTGCCAGCAGCTTAGCGTCTGGGGGCGCGCGGGGCTACACCTTC. The gene calls are TRBV7-2 and TRBJ1-2, with D possibly matching TRBD1 (6 bases). Germline assignment: CDR1 SGHTA and CDR2 FQGNSA. CDR3 length: 15 amino acids. V lost 0 bases and J 8 bases, leaving 16 bases between the germline ends.

This clonotype was detected ten times or more. The V and J genes are TRBV4-3 and TRBJ1-1, with D possibly matching TRBD1 (5 bases). The CDR3 is 14 residues long. Trimming took off 1 base at V and 6 bases at J, with 12 bases between the two ends. Germline V gene lookup returns CDR1 LGHNA and CDR2 YSLEER. The CDR3 sequence is CASSQVAGTAEAFF. CDR3 bases: TGCGCCAGCAGCCAAGTAGCGGGGACCGCTGAAGCTTTCTTT.

This clonotype was counted ten times or more. The CDR3 loop is CASSPTSGYTDTQYF. CDR3 in DNA: TGTGCCAGCAGTCCCACTAGCGGCTACACAGATACGCAGTATTTT. The chain links TRBV12-3 or TRBV12-4 to TRBJ2-3; 8 bases agree with TRBD2. The CDR3 spans 15 residues. V shed 5 bases, J shed 2 bases, and the junction held 6 bases outside the gene matches.

The table lists this clonotype with many counts. The chain carries TRBV2 and TRBJ2-1; D is unresolved. The V end was cut by 6 bases, the J end by 3 bases, with 6 bases between. Germline values: CDR1 SNHLY, CDR2 FYNNEI. The CDR3 spans 12 residues. CDR3 protein: CASSPDYNEQFF. The CDR3 coding sequence is TGTGCCAGCAGCCCCGACTACAATGAGCAGTTCTTC.

In its sample, this clonotype was seen many times. V gene TRBV5-1 combines with J gene TRBJ1-2, with no clear D. This CDR3 has 13 amino acids. Germline CDR1 is SGHRS and CDR2 is YFSETQ. Trimming removed 4 bases at V and 2 bases at J, with 9 bases between. The CDR3 protein is CASSEEGNYGYTF. The DNA of the CDR3 is TGCGCCAGCAGCGAGGAAGGGAACTATGGCTACACCTTC. Together with reference TRBV5-1 and TRBJ1-2, the CDR3 gives the full variable domain: KAGVTQTPRYLIKTRGQQVTLSCSPISGHRSVSWYQQTPGQGLQFLFEYFSETQRNKGNFPGRFSGRQFSNSRSEMNVSTLELGDSALYLCASSEEGNYGYTFGSGTRLTVV.

This clonotype has a count of ten or more. The V gene is TRBV20-1, the J gene TRBJ2-7, with unresolved D. This CDR3 has 12 amino acids. V was cut by 2 bases and J by 4 bases, with 9 bases left in between. In germline, CDR1 is DFQATT, CDR2 SNEGSKA (reference sequence). CDR3 in DNA: TGCAGTGCTAGACCCGGGTTTTACGAGCAGTACTTC. Protein: CSARPGFYEQYF.

Many counts were recorded for this clonotype. The genes are TRBV3-1 and TRBJ2-3, with 14 bases matching TRBD2. The CDR3 sequence is 16 residues long. V lost 2 bases to trimming and J lost 4 bases; unmatched junction nucleotides: 2. Germline CDR1 is LGHDT and CDR2 is YNNKEL (reference sequence). The CDR3 DNA reads as TGTGCCAGCAGCCAACGACTAGCGGGGGGGTCAGATACGCAGTATTTT. It codes for CASSQRLAGGSDTQYF.

This clonotype was seen at least ten times. The chain uses TRBV5-1 and TRBJ2-7; tentative D call: TRBD1 (5 bases). The V gene lost 0 bases and the J gene lost 0 bases, with 13 bases spanning the gap. From germline, CDR1 is SGHRS and CDR2 YFSETQ. The CDR3 has 16 residues. In nucleotides, the CDR3 is TGCGCCAGCAGCTTGGGCTTGGACAAAAGCTCCTACGAGCAGTACTTC. Translated: CASSLGLDKSSYEQYF.

This clonotype was counted many times. V usage is TRBV5-1 and J usage is TRBJ1-2, with TRBD1 matching 8 bases. V lost 3 bases to trimming and J lost 7 bases; unmatched junction nucleotides: 14. CDR3 length: 16 residues. Germline V gene lookup returns CDR1 SGHRS and CDR2 YFSETQ. CDR3 residues: CASSSAGGLYISGYTF. CDR3 nucleotide sequence: TGCGCCAGCAGCTCCGCAGGGGGCCTATACATCTCTGGCTACACCTTC.

This clonotype was recorded many times. The chain joins TRBV29-1 to TRBJ1-5, with TRBD1 as a possible D gene (5 bases). With 6 bases removed from V and 9 bases from J, the gap between germline ends came to 15 bases. The germline V gene encodes CDR1 SQVTM and CDR2 ANQGSEA. The CDR3 contains 12 residues. The CDR3 coding sequence is TGCAGCGTCCGGACACGCGGTGGGCCCCAGCATTTT. This gives the protein CSVRTRGGPQHF. Filled out from reference TRBV29-1 and TRBJ1-5, the complete variable domain reads SAVISQKPSRDICQRGTSLTIQCQVDSQVTMMFWYRQQPGQSLTLIATANQGSEATYESGFVIDKFPISRPNLTFSTLTVSNMSPEDSSIYLCSVRTRGGPQHFGDGTRLSIL.

There are many counts of this clonotype. The chain is built from TRBV12-5 and TRBJ1-4; 10 bases match TRBD1. V was pared by 6 bases and J by 6 bases, with 4 bases of the junction left unmatched. This CDR3 has 14 residues. CDR1 LGHNT and CDR2 FRNRAP come from the germline V gene. The CDR3 protein is CASGRGTGDEKLFF. The CDR3 nucleotides read TGTGCTAGTGGCCGCGGGACAGGGGATGAAAAACTGTTTTTT.

In its sample, this clonotype was seen many times. The chain carries TRBV5-1 and TRBJ1-4; D is perhaps TRBD1 (6 bases). This CDR3 region has 17 residues. Trimming took 4 bases from V and 0 from J, leaving 16 bases between them. CDR1 and CDR2 (germline): SGHRS, YFSETQ. The DNA for the CDR3 is TGCGCCAGCAGCCCCGGACAGCTCCTTCCAACTAATGAAAAACTGTTTTTT. This translates into CASSPGQLLPTNEKLFF.

This clonotype was seen many times. The genes are TRBV20-1 and TRBJ2-2; D is perhaps TRBD1 (5 bases). The germline V gene encodes CDR1 DFQATT and CDR2 SNEGSKA (reference sequence). The ends were cut back, 2 bases at V and 5 bases at J, with 18 bases in the middle. This CDR3 is built from 16 residues. CDR3 DNA sequence: TGCAGTGCTAGACCTCAAGGAAGGGGTGGAACCGGGGAGCTGTTTTTT. Its translation is CSARPQGRGGTGELFF.

At least ten counts were recorded for this clonotype. In nucleotides, the CDR3 is TGCAGTGCTTCAACCGTCCCGGGACAACGAAGCTACACCTTC. Encoded protein: CSASTVPGQRSYTF. The chain couples TRBV20-1 to TRBJ1-2, with D perhaps matching TRBD1 (6 bases). V shed 5 bases and J shed 9 bases, with 22 bases lying between them. Germline V lookup: CDR1 DFQATT, CDR2 SNEGSKA (reference sequence). The CDR3 extends over 14 amino acids.

This clonotype was recorded at least ten times. CDR3 in amino acids: CASSETLFQETQYF. The DNA of the CDR3 is TGTGCCAGCAGTGAAACTCTATTTCAAGAGACCCAGTACTTC. The V call is TRBV2, the J call TRBJ2-5, with D unclear. This CDR3 spans 14 amino acids. Deletions cut 2 bases from V and 2 bases from J, with 9 bases between. Germline CDR1 SNHLY, CDR2 FYNNEI.

For this clonotype: A read error may be the cause here, since a much bigger clone is one base away. V gene TRBV29-1 combines with J gene TRBJ2-5; D remains ambiguous. The CDR3 runs to 18 residues. Germline V CDR1 and CDR2: SQVTM, ANQGSEA. CDR3 sequence reads: CSVDPKSHSPGLQETLYF. The CDR3 nucleotides are TGCAGCGTTGACCCAAAATCCCACTCTCCGGGTCTTCAAGAGACCCTGTACTTC.

This clonotype was seen at least ten times. This chain uses TRBV5-1 with TRBJ2-7; D not certain. The CDR3 is made up of 13 amino acids. CDR1 and CDR2 from the germline V gene are SGHRS and YFSETQ. V was clipped by 4 bases and J by 2 bases, with 10 bases between them. The CDR3 DNA follows: TGCGCCAGCAGCCGCAGTGGGGCCTACGAGCAGTACTTC. Amino acid sequence: CASSRSGAYEQYF.

This clonotype was counted at least ten times. The genes are TRBV25-1 and TRBJ1-2; maybe TRBD1 (6 bases). The CDR3 covers 15 residues. Trimming removed 2 bases from V and 2 bases from J, with 12 bases in between. Germline lookup yields CDR1 MGHDK and CDR2 SYGVNS. DNA for the CDR3: TGTGCCAGCAGTGAACACAGGGTACCCAACTATGGCTACACCTTC. This gives the protein CASSEHRVPNYGYTF.

This clonotype showed up many times. V gene TRBV5-1 combines with J gene TRBJ1-6; D is unclear. Germline loops: CDR1 SGHRS, CDR2 YFSETQ. CDR3 length equals 15 residues. Trimming cost V 0 bases and J 7 bases, with 11 bases left between them. The CDR3 here is CASSLDGVSNSPLHF. The CDR3 nucleotides are TGCGCCAGCAGCTTGGACGGGGTTTCGAATTCACCCCTCCACTTT.

This clonotype was seen at least ten times. This chain connects TRBV20-1 to TRBJ2-1; TRBD1 matches at 11 bases. V was pared by 7 bases and J by 7 bases, with 9 bases of the junction left unmatched. Germline V CDR1 and CDR2: DFQATT, SNEGSKA (reference sequence). The CDR3 length is 14 residues. The CDR3 region has the DNA TGCAGTGAATTACCGGGACAGGGGGGGAATGAGCAGTTCTTC. Amino acid sequence: CSELPGQGGNEQFF.

There are many counts of this clonotype. The V gene is TRBV4-1, the J gene TRBJ1-6; D is uncertain. The germline gives CDR1 MGHRA, CDR2 YSYEKL. V lost 1 base, J lost 6 bases, and 22 bases lay in between. The CDR3 extends over 19 amino acids. CDR3 nucleotide sequence: TGCGCCAGCAGCCAAGGATCAGTACTACGGCACTGGATTAATTCACCCCTCCACTTT. It codes for CASSQGSVLRHWINSPLHF.

This clonotype was observed at least ten times. The J gene is TRBJ2-7, the V gene TRBV9; D is unresolved. V lost 4 bases, J lost 0 bases, and 14 bases lay in between. The CDR3 length is 15 residues. Germline values: CDR1 SGDLS, CDR2 YYNGEE. The CDR3 DNA reads as TGTGCCAGCAGCCCCCTCATTGGAAGCTCCTACGAGCAGTACTTC. It encodes CASSPLIGSSYEQYF. Full variable domain (missing parts from reference TRBV9 and TRBJ2-7): DSGVTQTPKHLITATGQRVTLRCSPRSGDLSVYWYQQSLDQGLQFLIQYYNGEERAKGNILERFSAQQFPDLHSELNLSSLELGDSALYFCASSPLIGSSYEQYFGPGTRLTVT.

The sample holds many counts of this clonotype. The chain couples TRBV4-1 to TRBJ1-2; D uncertain. The germline V gene has CDR1 MGHRA and CDR2 YSYEKL. V lost 1 base, J lost 0 bases, and 9 bases lay in between. There are 15 residues in the CDR3. CDR3 amino acids: CASSQVGRSNYGYTF. CDR3 nucleotide sequence: TGCGCCAGCAGCCAAGTAGGCAGGTCTAACTATGGCTACACCTTC.

This clonotype has at least ten counts. This chain links TRBV20-1 with TRBJ2-2; TRBD1 agrees at 9 bases. V lost 5 bases, J lost 6 bases, and 4 bases stayed unmatched. The CDR3 loop spans 13 amino acids. CDR1 and CDR2 from the germline V gene are DFQATT and SNEGSKA (reference sequence). The CDR3 region is CSASRDRAGELFF. CDR3 nucleotide sequence: TGCAGTGCTTCACGGGACAGGGCCGGGGAGCTGTTTTTT.